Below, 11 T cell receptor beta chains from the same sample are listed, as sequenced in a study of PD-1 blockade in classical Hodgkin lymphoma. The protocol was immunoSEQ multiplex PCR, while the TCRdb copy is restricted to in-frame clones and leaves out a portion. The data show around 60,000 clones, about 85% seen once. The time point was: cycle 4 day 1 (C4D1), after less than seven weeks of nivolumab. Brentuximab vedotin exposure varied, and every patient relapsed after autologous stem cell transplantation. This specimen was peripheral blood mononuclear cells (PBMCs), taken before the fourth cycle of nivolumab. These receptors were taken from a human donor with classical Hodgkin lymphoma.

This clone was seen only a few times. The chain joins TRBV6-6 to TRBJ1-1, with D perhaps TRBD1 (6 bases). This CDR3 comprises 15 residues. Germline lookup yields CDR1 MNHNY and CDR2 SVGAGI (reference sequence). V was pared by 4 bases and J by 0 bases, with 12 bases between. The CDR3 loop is CASSSPRGMNTEAFF. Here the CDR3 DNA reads TGTGCCAGCAGTTCGCCTAGGGGGATGAACACTGAAGCTTTCTTT.

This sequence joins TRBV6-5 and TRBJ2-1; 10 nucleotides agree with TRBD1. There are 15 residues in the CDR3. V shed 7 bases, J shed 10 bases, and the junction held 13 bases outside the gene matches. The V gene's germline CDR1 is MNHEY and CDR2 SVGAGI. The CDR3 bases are TGTGCCAGCACTCCCGGGACAGGGGTACCACGAGAGCAGTTCTTC. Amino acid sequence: CASTPGTGVPREQFF.

The CDR3 sequence is CASIPGQLNTEAFF. In DNA form, the CDR3 reads TGTGCCAGCATCCCGGGACAGCTGAACACTGAAGCTTTCTTT. The rearrangement links TRBV7-2 to TRBJ1-1; the match to TRBD1 covers 7 bases. This CDR3 has 14 residues. Per the germline V gene, CDR1 is SGHTA and CDR2 is FQGNSA. Trimming took 7 bases from V and 0 from J; bases not matched to a gene: 5. Drawing the rest from reference TRBV7-2 and TRBJ1-1, the complete variable domain is GAGVSQSPSNKVTEKGKDVELRCDPISGHTALYWYRQSLGQGLEFLIYFQGNSAPDKSGLPSDRFSAERTGGSVSTLTIQRTQQEDSAVYLCASIPGQLNTEAFFGQGTRLTVV.

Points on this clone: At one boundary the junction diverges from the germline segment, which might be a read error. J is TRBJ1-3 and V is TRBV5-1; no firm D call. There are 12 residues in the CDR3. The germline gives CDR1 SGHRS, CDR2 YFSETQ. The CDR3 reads CASSAPPGREVF. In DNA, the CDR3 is TGCGCCAGCAGCGCCCCCCCGGGCCGGGAAGTTTTT.

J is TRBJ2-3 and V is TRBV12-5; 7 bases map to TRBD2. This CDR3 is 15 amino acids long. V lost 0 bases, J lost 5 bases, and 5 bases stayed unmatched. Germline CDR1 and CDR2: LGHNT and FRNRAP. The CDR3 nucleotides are TGTGCTAGTGGTTTGGTAGTGGGGGGGGTAGATACGCAGTATTTT. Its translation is CASGLVVGGVDTQYF. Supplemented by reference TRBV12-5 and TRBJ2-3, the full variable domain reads DARVTQTPRHKVTEMGQEVTMRCQPILGHNTVFWYRQTMMQGLELLAYFRNRAPLDDSGMPKDRFSAEMPDATLATLKIQPSEPRDSAVYFCASGLVVGGVDTQYFGPGTRLTVL.

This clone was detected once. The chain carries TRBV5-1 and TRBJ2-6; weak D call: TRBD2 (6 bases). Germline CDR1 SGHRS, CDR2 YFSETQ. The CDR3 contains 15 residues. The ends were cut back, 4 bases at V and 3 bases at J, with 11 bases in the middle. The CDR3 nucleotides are TGCGCCAGCAGCGTGATGGGAGGTGGGGCCAACGTCCTGACTTTC. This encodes CASSVMGGGANVLTF.

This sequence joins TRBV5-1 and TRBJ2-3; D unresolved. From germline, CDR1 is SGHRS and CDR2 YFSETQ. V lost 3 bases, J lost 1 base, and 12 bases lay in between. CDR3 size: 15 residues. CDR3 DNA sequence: TGCGCCAGCAGCTCCCAGCAGGTCGGCACAGATACGCAGTATTTT. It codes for CASSSQQVGTDTQYF.

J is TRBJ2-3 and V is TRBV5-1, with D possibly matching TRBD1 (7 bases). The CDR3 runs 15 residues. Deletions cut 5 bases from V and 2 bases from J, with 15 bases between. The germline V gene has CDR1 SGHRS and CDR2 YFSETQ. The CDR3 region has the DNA TGCGCCAGCAGACGTGGAGGGGGCTCCACAGATACGCAGTATTTT. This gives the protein CASRRGGGSTDTQYF.

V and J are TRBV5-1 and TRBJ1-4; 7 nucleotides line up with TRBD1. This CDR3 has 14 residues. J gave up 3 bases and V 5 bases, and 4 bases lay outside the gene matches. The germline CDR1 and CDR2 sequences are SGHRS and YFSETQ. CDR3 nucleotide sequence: TGCGCCAGCAGTCTGGGACAGCCTAATGAAAAACTGTTTTTT. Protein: CASSLGQPNEKLFF.

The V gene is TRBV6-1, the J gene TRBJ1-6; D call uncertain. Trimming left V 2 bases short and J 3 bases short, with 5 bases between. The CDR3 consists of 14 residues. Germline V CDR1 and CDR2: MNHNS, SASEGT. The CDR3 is CASSERLYNSPLHF. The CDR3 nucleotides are TGTGCCAGCAGTGAACGGCTCTATAATTCACCCCTCCACTTT.

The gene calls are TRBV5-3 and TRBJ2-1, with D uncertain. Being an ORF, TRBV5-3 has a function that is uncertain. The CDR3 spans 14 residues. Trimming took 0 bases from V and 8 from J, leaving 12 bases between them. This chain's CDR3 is CARSLAFRVHEQFF. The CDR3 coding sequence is TGTGCCAGAAGCTTGGCCTTTAGGGTTCATGAGCAGTTCTTC.